The TCR beta chain under discussion was sequenced for a study of shared clonotypes between healthy human individuals. Study information: Used for every donor were three CD4 naive, three CD4 memory, two CD8 naive and one CD8 memory plate.

Broader study findings: Only blood was sampled; tissue repertoires likely differ. Naive subsets tended to show greater estimated richness than memory subsets. Generation of non-shared clonotypes was less probable than generation of clonotypes shared by all four donors.

Repertoires were generated with immunoSEQ multiplex PCR, while TCRdb's copy carries only in-frame clones and drops some. The sample has 700,000 or so clones; about two thirds are singletons. Of note for this clone: Its antigen remains unknown.

V was pared by 7 bases and J by 1 base, with 11 bases between. CDR3 length equals 15 residues. CDR1 and CDR2 from the germline V gene are SNHLY and FYNNEI. The chain has TRBV2 and TRBJ2-6; possible D gene TRBD1, 6 bases. This clonotype originated in a woman younger than 45 in good health. The specimen sequenced was memory CD4+ T cells sorted from blood. Subset here: CD45RA-negative fraction. The CDR3 coding sequence is TGTGCCAGCAACATACAGGGTTCTGGGGCCAACGTCCTGACTTTC. Its translation: CASNIQGSGANVLTF.